The 8 T cell receptor beta chains below all came from one sample that was sequenced in a study of T cell repertoires in cytomegalovirus infection (dated by TCRdb to about 2019). TCRdb names Illumina HiSeq 1500 as the instrument used. TCRdb itself trimmed the public reads at Q25 with fastp, ran MiXCR and retained productive beta chains. A single entry per CDR3 protein holds the most common genes and DNA from its merged rows. This sample holds around 230,000 distinct CDR3 sequences; roughly 6.5% were observed only once. 5.5% to 6.5% of the sample is in the top ten clones. The specimen sequenced was PBMCs. These receptors were obtained from a human donor in good health (CMV status not recorded). Some clones in this sample may be carry-over from other donors' samples.

This clonotype was counted many times. The CDR3 sequence: CASSQGTGAGEKLFF. CDR3 coding DNA: TGCGCCAGCAGCCAGGGGACAGGGGCAGGAGAAAAACTGTTTTTT. The chain combines TRBV4-3 with TRBJ1-4, with 10 bases aligning to TRBD1. Losses at the gene ends were 3 bases for V and 8 bases for J; bases not matched to a gene: 6. This CDR3 spans 15 amino acids. Germline assignment: CDR1 LGHNA and CDR2 YSLEER.

This clonotype was detected ten times or more. This may be a read error: a much more frequent sequence differs by one nucleotide. This chain links TRBV5-4 with TRBJ2-5; 7 bases map to TRBD1. V shed 3 bases and J 1 base; nucleotides not matched to a gene: 3. The CDR3 extends over 14 amino acids. Germline CDR1 SGHNT, CDR2 YYREEE (reference sequence). CDR3 DNA: TGTGCCAGCAGCTCGGGACAGTTCCAAGAGACCCAGTACTTC. This encodes CASSSGQFQETQYF.

The sample holds many counts of this clonotype. Here the CDR3 reads CSARWALNTEAFF. The CDR3 DNA is TGCAGTGCTCGGTGGGCTTTGAACACTGAAGCTTTCTTT. The chain carries TRBV20-1 and TRBJ1-1, with D uncertain. Trimming shortened V by 5 bases and J by 0 bases, and 10 bases separated the two germline ends. The CDR3 runs to 13 residues. Germline CDR1 reads DFQATT; CDR2 reads SNEGSKA (reference sequence).

This clonotype appeared many times. The chain combines TRBV25-1 with TRBJ1-6, with a possible D match to TRBD1 (6 bases). The CDR3 loop spans 17 amino acids. The V end was cut by 8 bases, the J end by 1 base, with 18 bases between. The germline V gene encodes CDR1 MGHDK and CDR2 SYGVNS. Written as DNA, the CDR3 is TGTGCCAGCGGAAGGGACATGGAGATGTCCTATAATTCACCCCTCCACTTT. It is translated as CASGRDMEMSYNSPLHF.

This clonotype has ten or more counts. V and J are TRBV7-8 and TRBJ2-5; perhaps TRBD2 as D (6 bases). The CDR3 totals 15 residues. V lost 8 bases to trimming and J lost 3 bases, with 19 bases between them. Looked up from germline, CDR1 is SGHVS and CDR2 is FQNEAQ. As DNA, the CDR3 is TGTGCCAGCGGTTCTCTCGTAGGCGGGAAAGAGACCCAGTACTTC. Amino acids: CASGSLVGGKETQYF. Using reference TRBV7-8 and TRBJ2-5 for the parts outside the CDR3, the full variable domain is GAGVSQSPRYKVAKRGQDVALRCDPISGHVSLFWYQQALGQGPEFLTYFQNEAQLDKSGLPSDRFFAERPEGSVSTLKIQRTQQEDSAVYLCASGSLVGGKETQYFGPGTRLLVL.

This clonotype was seen a handful of times. The chain employs TRBV5-6 and TRBJ2-5, with 7 bases matching TRBD1. CDR3 length equals 15 residues. Germline CDR1 reads SGHDT; CDR2 reads YYEEEE. V was clipped by 0 bases and J by 4 bases; unmatched bases: 6. CDR3 bases: TGTGCCAGCAGCTTGGGACAGGGACCCACAGAGACCCAGTACTTC. Protein product: CASSLGQGPTETQYF.

With respect to this clonotype: A much larger clone differs by one base, so this may be a read error. V usage is TRBV5-8 and J usage is TRBJ1-5; D remains ambiguous. CDR1 and CDR2 from the germline V gene are SGHTS and YDEGEE. The CDR3 loop spans 14 amino acids. In DNA form, the CDR3 reads TGTGCCAACAGCATCTGGACGATCAATCAGCCCCAGCATTTT. Translation gives CANSIWTINQPQHF.

The table lists this clonotype with many counts. The chain carries TRBV7-2 and TRBJ1-3; no firm D call. Germline CDR1 SGHTA, CDR2 FQGNSA. Trimming pared 5 bases from V and 3 bases from J, leaving 11 bases between. There are 14 residues in the CDR3. DNA for the CDR3: TGTGCCAGCAGCCGAACGACTTTTGGAAACACCATATATTTT. This gives the protein CASSRTTFGNTIYF.